These T cell receptor beta chains were read from a single sample in a study of shared clonotypes between healthy human individuals. The data were produced by immunoSEQ multiplex PCR, yet TCRdb's version contains in-frame clones alone and is incomplete. Here the sample spans 85,000 to 100,000 clones, approximately 63% being singletons. Source material: memory CD8+ T cells sorted from blood. Receptors were obtained from a man aged 25-45 years in good health. The CDR3 runs from the conserved cysteine through the conserved F or W. D genes are given only for firm matches. Not every row has a clone size; where given, it reads once, few, many or a size class.

clone_size d_call j_call v_call cdr3_aa cdr3_nt
- - TRBJ2-1 TRBV18 CASSPRKSFSYNEQFF TGTGCCAGCTCACCACGGAAATCGTTCTCCTACAATGAGCAGTTCTTC
- - TRBJ1-1 TRBV7-6 CASSLDGGAGEAFF TGTGCCAGCAGCTTAGATGGGGGGGCTGGTGAAGCTTTCTTT
- - TRBJ2-7 TRBV11-2 CASSQPSLDSDGEQYF TGTGCCAGCAGCCAACCCTCACTCGACAGTGACGGCGAGCAGTACTTC
- TRBD1 TRBJ1-1 TRBV6-1 CASRQGTEAFF TGTGCCAGCAGACAGGGGACAGAAGCTTTCTTT
few TRBD2 TRBJ2-7 TRBV29-1 CSVGGSQPVEQYF TGCAGCGTCGGGGGGTCACAACCGGTCGAGCAGTACTTC
- - TRBJ1-2 TRBV2 CASSESDIYGYTF TGTGCCAGCAGTGAATCCGACATCTATGGCTACACCTTC
- - TRBJ1-5 TRBV6-1 CASSEDWSGDQPQHF TGTGCCAGCAGTGAAGACTGGTCGGGAGATCAGCCCCAGCATTTT
- - TRBJ2-5 TRBV2 CASSASTRWSGTQYF TGTGCCAGCAGTGCTTCTACGAGGTGGAGTGGGACCCAGTACTTC
- - TRBJ2-7 TRBV28 CASSLVIGSSYEQYF TGTGCCAGCAGTTTAGTGATCGGTAGCTCCTACGAGCAGTACTTC
- - TRBJ2-7 TRBV18 CASSEQSPEQYF TGTGCCAGCTCAGAACAGTCCCCCGAGCAGTACTTC
few TRBD2 TRBJ2-1 TRBV25-1 CASSELTSGLYNEQFF TGTGCCAGCAGTGAGTTGACTAGCGGACTCTACAATGAGCAGTTCTTC
- - TRBJ2-7 TRBV21-1 CASSKALKREGEGYEQYF TGTGCCAGCAGCAAAGCGCTCAAGCGGGAGGGGGAAGGCTACGAGCAGTACTTC
few - TRBJ2-6 TRBV4-3 CASSQDSGAGANVLTF TGCGCCAGCAGCCAAGATTCCGGGGCTGGGGCCAACGTCCTGACTTTC
many - TRBJ2-1 TRBV4-1 CASSQDPYNEQFF TGCGCCAGCAGCCAAGATCCGTACAATGAGCAGTTCTTC
- - TRBJ2-6 TRBV11-3 CASAPAAGANVLTF TGTGCTTCAGCCCCAGCAGCTGGGGCCAACGTCCTGACTTTC
- - TRBJ2-2 TRBV19 CATSWRAAGELFF TGTGCCACCTCTTGGCGGGCGGCCGGGGAGCTGTTTTTT
- - TRBJ2-1 TRBV7-2 CASSLARVLLGGGTSYNEQFF TGTGCCAGCAGCTTAGCTAGGGTCCTACTAGGGGGAGGGACTTCCTACAATGAGCAGTTCTTC
- TRBD1 TRBJ1-5 TRBV2 CASSYSGTGLGNQPQHF TGTGCCAGCAGTTACTCCGGGACAGGTTTAGGAAATCAGCCCCAGCATTTT
once TRBD2 TRBJ2-1 TRBV7-9 CASSGASGSSYNEQFF TGTGCCAGCAGCGGCGCTAGCGGGAGCTCCTACAATGAGCAGTTCTTC
- - TRBJ2-7 TRBV7-9 CASSSSIGVSYEQYF TGTGCCAGCAGCTCCTCTATCGGGGTCTCCTACGAGCAGTACTTC
- TRBD2 TRBJ2-1 TRBV5-1 CASSLGGGEQFF TGCGCCAGCAGCTTGGGGGGGGGAGAGCAGTTCTTC
- - TRBJ2-7 TRBV7-2 CASSLNYGMVSYEQYF TGTGCCAGCAGCTTAAACTACGGGATGGTTTCCTACGAGCAGTACTTC
many TRBD2 TRBJ2-7 TRBV28 CASSLLTGTSPYEQYF TGTGCCAGCAGTTTATTGACCGGGACTAGTCCCTACGAGCAGTACTTC
- TRBD2 TRBJ2-6 TRBV27 CASSRGGSGANVLTF TGTGCCAGCAGTCGGGGGGGGTCTGGGGCCAACGTCCTGACTTTC
- - TRBJ2-5 TRBV7-9 CASSLVKEETQYF TGTGCCAGCAGCTTAGTCAAGGAAGAGACCCAGTACTTC
- - TRBJ1-1 TRBV25-1 CASSEFGPNTEAFF TGTGCCAGCAGTGAATTTGGCCCTAACACTGAAGCTTTCTTT
- TRBD1 TRBJ2-4 TRBV18 CASSPPGQALNIQYF TGTGCCAGCTCACCACCGGGACAGGCGCTAAACATTCAGTACTTC